These 30 T cell receptor beta chains share one sample of origin, sequenced in a study of shared clonotypes between healthy human individuals. Measured with immunoSEQ multiplex PCR; TCRdb has only the in-frame clones, and not every one. The sample yields almost 700,000 clones, around 92% seen once. The naive CD8 population came from CD45RO-negative cells selected for CCR7, without terminally differentiated effector memory CD45RA+ cells. The sample consisted of naive CD8+ T cells sorted from blood. Every receptor here comes from a man aged 30 to 39 in good health.

V gene TRBV7-2 combines with J gene TRBJ1-3, with TRBD1 matching over 7 bases. Trimming at V came to 4 bases and at J to 0 bases, leaving 3 bases not matched to a gene. This CDR3 has 15 residues. In germline, CDR1 is SGHTA, CDR2 FQGNSA. The CDR3 region is CASSYRQGSGNTIYF. Written as DNA, the CDR3 is TGTGCCAGCAGCTACCGACAGGGCTCTGGAAACACCATATATTTT.

The chain combines TRBV7-9 with TRBJ2-5; possible D gene TRBD1, 5 bases. The CDR3 runs 15 residues. V gave up 7 bases and J gave up 0 bases, with 15 bases separating them. CDR1 and CDR2 from the germline V gene are SEHNR and FQNEAQ (reference sequence). CDR3 sequence reads: CASIPLAGYQETQYF. The CDR3 nucleotides are TGTGCCAGCATCCCCTTAGCAGGGTACCAAGAGACCCAGTACTTC.

The V gene is TRBV9, the J gene TRBJ1-1, with D possibly being TRBD1 (5 bases). The CDR3 totals 13 residues. The V and J ends lost 4 bases and 1 base respectively, with 8 bases between them. Germline V gene lookup returns CDR1 SGDLS and CDR2 YYNGEE. The CDR3 loop is CASSYGGNTEAFF. CDR3 nucleotide sequence: TGTGCCAGCAGCTACGGGGGGAACACTGAAGCTTTCTTT.

This chain links TRBV27 with TRBJ1-2; 7 bases map to TRBD1. The germline V gene encodes CDR1 MNHEY and CDR2 SMNVEV (reference sequence). There are 13 residues in the CDR3. The V and J ends lost 6 bases and 8 bases, in that order; junction bases with no gene match: 9. The CDR3 is CASRQQGSIGYTF. The CDR3 region has the DNA TGTGCCAGCAGACAACAGGGGTCGATCGGCTACACCTTC.

The chain carries TRBV5-4 and TRBJ2-2; D is possibly TRBD1 (6 bases). Germline CDR1 and CDR2: SGHNT and YYREEE (reference sequence). The CDR3 is 15 amino acids. With 2 bases removed from V and 4 bases from J, the gap between germline ends came to 12 bases. The CDR3 coding sequence is TGTGCCAGCAGCTTTGAGGGGGTGGGCACCGGGGAGCTGTTTTTT. Its protein product is CASSFEGVGTGELFF.

With regard to this clone: Additional DNA sequences in this sample encode the identical CDR3. The chain is built from TRBV27 and TRBJ2-7; 8 nucleotides agree with TRBD1. CDR1 MNHEY and CDR2 SMNVEV come from the germline V gene (reference sequence). V trimming: 0 bases; J trimming: 4 bases; junction bases outside the gene matches: 5. CDR3 length: 15 amino acids. CDR3 in DNA: TGTGCCAGCAGTTTATCAGGGCAGGGGGCTTACGAGCAGTACTTC. Residues: CASSLSGQGAYEQYF.

This clone came up once. At the DNA level, this CDR3 is encoded by other sequences in the same sample as well. The V gene is TRBV19, the J gene TRBJ2-1; D uncertain. CDR3 length: 15 amino acids. The V end was cut by 6 bases, the J end by 0 bases, with 12 bases between. The germline V gene encodes CDR1 LNHDA and CDR2 SQIVND (reference sequence). CDR3 sequence: CASSQTLSSYNEQFF. CDR3 coding DNA: TGTGCCAGTAGCCAGACACTTAGCTCCTACAATGAGCAGTTCTTC.

The CDR3 spells CASSLSPIYEQYF. The CDR3 nucleotides are TGTGCCAGCAGTTTGTCCCCAATCTACGAGCAGTACTTC. This chain joins TRBV27 and TRBJ2-7; D ambiguous. The germline gives CDR1 MNHEY, CDR2 SMNVEV (reference sequence). CDR3 size: 13 residues. V lost 3 bases to trimming and J lost 3 bases, with 9 bases between them.

This chain uses TRBV11-3 with TRBJ2-5; unclear D gene. The CDR3 covers 14 residues. The V end lost 5 bases, the J end lost 2 bases, and 12 bases lay between the germline ends. Germline V gene sequence: CDR1 SGHNT, CDR2 YENEEA. Here the CDR3 reads CASSPRLGQETQYF. The CDR3 region has the DNA TGTGCCAGCAGCCCCCGTTTAGGGCAAGAGACCCAGTACTTC.

The rearrangement joins TRBV19 to TRBJ2-3, with 8 nucleotides matching TRBD2. From germline, CDR1 is LNHDA and CDR2 SQIVND (reference sequence). This CDR3 spans 16 amino acids. V was pared by 5 bases and J by 2 bases, with 9 bases of the junction left unmatched. The CDR3 DNA follows: TGTGCCAGTAGTTCCCGACTAGCGAGTATCACAGATACGCAGTATTTT. The encoded protein is CASSSRLASITDTQYF.

J is TRBJ2-7 and V is TRBV27; D gene uncertain. The CDR3 runs to 12 residues. The V end was cut by 6 bases, the J end by 6 bases, with 12 bases between. Germline assignment: CDR1 MNHEY and CDR2 SMNVEV (reference sequence). The CDR3 nucleotides read TGTGCCAGCAGAACGACTCCGAGCGAGCAGTACTTC. This gives the protein CASRTTPSEQYF.

This sequence joins TRBV30 and TRBJ2-1, with 10 bases aligning to TRBD2. V was clipped by 6 bases and J by 3 bases; unmatched bases: 5. CDR1 is GTSNPN, CDR2 SVGIG, per germline (reference sequence). The CDR3 spans 14 residues. The CDR3 nucleotides read TGTGCCTGCCCACTAGCGGGAATCTACAATGAGCAGTTCTTC. Translation gives CACPLAGIYNEQFF.

DNA of the CDR3: TGTGCCAGCAGCTTAGCCGAACTAAGCCCCTACGAGCAGTACTTC. This codes for CASSLAELSPYEQYF. The chain uses TRBV7-9 and TRBJ2-7; D unresolved. This CDR3 spans 15 amino acids. The germline gives CDR1 SEHNR, CDR2 FQNEAQ (reference sequence). V lost 0 bases to trimming and J lost 2 bases, with 11 bases between them.

The chain recombines TRBV15 with TRBJ1-2; D is perhaps TRBD1 (6 bases). The CDR3 runs to 15 residues. The germline V gene has CDR1 LNHNV and CDR2 YYDKDF (reference sequence). The ends were cut back, 1 base at V and 3 bases at J, with 12 bases in the middle. For the CDR3, the DNA is TGTGCCACCAGCAGAGTTCAGGGGTCGGACTATGGCTACACCTTC. Translating it yields CATSRVQGSDYGYTF.

This clone came up a few times. This rearrangement joins TRBV28 to TRBJ1-5; D gene unclear. The CDR3 contains 15 residues. V was clipped by 2 bases and J by 3 bases, with 11 bases between them. The germline V gene encodes CDR1 MDHEN and CDR2 SYDVKM. The CDR3 DNA follows: TGTGCCAGCAGTTTACGAGTCATCAACAATCAGCCCCAGCATTTT. Its translation is CASSLRVINNQPQHF.

The chain is built from TRBV2 and TRBJ2-7; D is unresolved. Germline values: CDR1 SNHLY, CDR2 FYNNEI. V lost 6 bases and J lost 2, with 8 bases in between. The CDR3 contains 12 residues. CDR3 DNA sequence: TGTGCCAGCAGCGGTCGCCCCTACGAGCAGTACTTC. Translated, it gives CASSGRPYEQYF.

V usage is TRBV5-1 and J usage is TRBJ1-2; D unclear. In germline, CDR1 is SGHRS, CDR2 YFSETQ. The V end was cut by 0 bases, the J end by 1 base, with 10 bases between. CDR3 length: 15 amino acids. CDR3 sequence: CASSLVLKSNYGYTF. The CDR3 DNA reads as TGCGCCAGCAGCTTGGTCCTTAAGAGTAACTATGGCTACACCTTC.

The gene calls are TRBV7-9 and TRBJ2-7, with D perhaps matching TRBD1 or TRBD2 (6 bases each). CDR3 length: 15 residues. Germline CDR1 SEHNR, CDR2 FQNEAQ (reference sequence). Trimming removed 1 base at V and 3 bases at J, with 13 bases between. The CDR3 nucleotides read TGTGCCAGCAGCTTAGGGGGGGCCGGCCTCTACGAGCAGTACTTC. Residues: CASSLGGAGLYEQYF.

The chain recombines TRBV5-1 with TRBJ1-1; D uncertain. V shed 4 bases and J shed 2 bases, with 9 bases lying between them. The germline gives CDR1 SGHRS, CDR2 YFSETQ. CDR3 length equals 13 residues. The CDR3 coding sequence is TGCGCCAGCAGCATGGCGGTTAACACTGAAGCTTTCTTT. Its protein product is CASSMAVNTEAFF.

The J gene is TRBJ2-3, the V gene TRBV9, with unresolved D. V lost 0 bases, J lost 5 bases, and 19 bases lay in between. Germline V CDR1 and CDR2: SGDLS, YYNGEE. The CDR3 covers 17 residues. The CDR3 region is CASSVEEVLWRGDTQYF. The CDR3 DNA sequence: TGTGCCAGCAGCGTAGAAGAAGTCCTTTGGCGCGGAGATACGCAGTATTTT.

This sequence joins TRBV7-9 and TRBJ1-2; no firm D call. CDR3 length: 12 amino acids. The ends were cut back, 1 base at V and 3 bases at J, with 3 bases in the middle. Germline values: CDR1 SEHNR, CDR2 FQNEAQ (reference sequence). This CDR3 reads CASSLVDYGYTF. In DNA form, the CDR3 reads TGTGCCAGCAGCTTAGTGGACTATGGCTACACCTTC.

The J gene is TRBJ1-2, the V gene TRBV29-1; weak D call: TRBD1 (6 bases). Germline V gene data show CDR1 as SQVTM and CDR2 as ANQGSEA. The CDR3 has 14 amino acids. Deletions cut 3 bases from V and 7 bases from J, with 18 bases between. CDR3 sequence: CSVDPPFNRVGYTF. Written as DNA, the CDR3 is TGCAGCGTTGACCCCCCATTCAACAGGGTTGGCTACACCTTC.

The chain is built from TRBV7-9 and TRBJ2-1; D is perhaps TRBD1 (5 bases). The V and J ends lost 0 bases and 4 bases respectively, with 10 bases between them. Per the germline V gene, CDR1 is SEHNR and CDR2 is FQNEAQ (reference sequence). This CDR3 contains 15 residues. CDR3 sequence: CASSLAGRGYNEQFF. The CDR3 DNA reads TGTGCCAGCAGCTTAGCGGGTAGGGGTTACAATGAGCAGTTCTTC.

This clone has a handful of counts. J is TRBJ2-7 and V is TRBV11-3; TRBD1 matches at 8 bases. V shed 5 bases, J shed 6 bases, and the junction held 6 bases outside the gene matches. Germline assignment: CDR1 SGHNT and CDR2 YENEEA. CDR3 length: 13 amino acids. For the CDR3, the DNA is TGTGCCAGCAGCCCGACCACAGGGGGCGAGCAGTACTTC. This encodes CASSPTTGGEQYF.

V usage is TRBV5-4 and J usage is TRBJ2-3, with a weak D call TRBD1 (6 bases). Deletions cut 4 bases from V and 4 bases from J, with 16 bases between. The CDR3 totals 15 residues. Germline V gene lookup returns CDR1 SGHNT and CDR2 YYREEE (reference sequence). The CDR3: CASSPSDRTPDTQYF. The CDR3 DNA follows: TGTGCCAGCAGCCCGTCTGACAGGACCCCAGATACGCAGTATTTT.

J is TRBJ2-2 and V is TRBV27; D is perhaps TRBD1 (5 bases). Germline assignment: CDR1 MNHEY and CDR2 SMNVEV (reference sequence). The CDR3 covers 15 residues. V was shortened by 10 bases and J by 4 bases, with 19 bases between the two germline ends. The CDR3 is CATSYSGYRTGELFF. In nucleotides, the CDR3 is TGTGCCACCTCTTATTCAGGGTATCGCACCGGGGAGCTGTTTTTT.

CDR3 coding DNA: TGTGCCAGCAGCCATGAAGCTTTCTTT. Its translation is CASSHEAFF. The chain links TRBV7-9 to TRBJ1-1; D is unclear. The length of the CDR3 is 9 residues. Trimming removed 5 bases at V and 7 bases at J, with 2 bases between. Germline V lookup: CDR1 SEHNR, CDR2 FQNEAQ (reference sequence).

The chain links TRBV18 to TRBJ2-3; D remains unclear. With 3 bases removed from V and 0 bases from J, the gap between germline ends came to 13 bases. In germline, CDR1 is KGHSH, CDR2 LQKENI. The CDR3 covers 16 residues. The CDR3: CASSPSDKSSTDTQYF. CDR3 DNA sequence: TGTGCCAGCTCACCGTCCGACAAGTCTAGCACAGATACGCAGTATTTT. The variable domain in full, with the rest retrieved from reference TRBV18 and TRBJ2-3, is NAGVMQNPRHLVRRRGQEARLRCSPMKGHSHVYWYRQLPEEGLKFMVYLQKENIIDESGMPKERFSAEFPKEGPSILRIQQVVRGDSAAYFCASSPSDKSSTDTQYFGPGTRLTVL.

The chain couples TRBV10-3 to TRBJ2-7; D perhaps matches TRBD1 (6 bases). The CDR3 contains 16 residues. CDR1 ENHRY and CDR2 SYGVKD come from the germline V gene. The V end lost 0 bases, the J end lost 6 bases, and 18 bases lay between the germline ends. The CDR3 DNA reads TGTGCCATCAGTGAGTCGAAGTGGAACAGGGCAAGCGAGCAGTACTTC. It yields the protein CAISESKWNRASEQYF.

The gene calls are TRBV27 and TRBJ2-7, with D uncertain. This CDR3 spans 13 amino acids. Germline V gene sequence: CDR1 MNHEY, CDR2 SMNVEV (reference sequence). Trimming pared 6 bases from V and 0 bases from J, leaving 9 bases between. CDR3 sequence reads: CASRGPTSYEQYF. The CDR3 nucleotides are TGTGCCAGCAGAGGCCCGACCTCCTACGAGCAGTACTTC.